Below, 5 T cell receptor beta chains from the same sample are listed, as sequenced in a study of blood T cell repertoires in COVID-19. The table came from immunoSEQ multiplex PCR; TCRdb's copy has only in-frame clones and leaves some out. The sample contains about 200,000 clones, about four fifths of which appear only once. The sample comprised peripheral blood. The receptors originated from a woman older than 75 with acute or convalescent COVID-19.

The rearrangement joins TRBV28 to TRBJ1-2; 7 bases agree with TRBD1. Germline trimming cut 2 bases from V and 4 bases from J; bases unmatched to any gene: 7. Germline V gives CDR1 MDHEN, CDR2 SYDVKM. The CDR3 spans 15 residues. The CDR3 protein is CASSLIVAGGYGYTF. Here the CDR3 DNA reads TGTGCCAGCAGTTTAATAGTTGCAGGGGGCTATGGCTACACCTTC.

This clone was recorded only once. The CDR3 nucleotides read TGCGCCAGCAGCTTGGATCTTTCCGCGAACACCGGGGAGCTGTTTTTT. Translating it yields CASSLDLSANTGELFF. The rearrangement links TRBV5-1 to TRBJ2-2; D gene uncertain. The V gene's germline CDR1 is SGHRS and CDR2 YFSETQ. CDR3 size: 16 residues. V lost 0 bases to trimming and J lost 0 bases, with 9 bases between them.

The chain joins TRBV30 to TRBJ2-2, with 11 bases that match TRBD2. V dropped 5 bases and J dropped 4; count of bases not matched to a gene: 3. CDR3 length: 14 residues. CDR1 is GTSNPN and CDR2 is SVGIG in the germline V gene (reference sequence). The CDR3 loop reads CAWAGLAVTGELFF. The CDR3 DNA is TGTGCCTGGGCGGGACTAGCGGTCACCGGGGAGCTGTTTTTT. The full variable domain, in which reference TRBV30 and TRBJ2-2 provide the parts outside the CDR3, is SQTIHQWPATLVQPVGSPLSLECTVEGTSNPNLYWYRQAAGRGLQLLFYSVGIGQISSEVPQNLSASRPQDRQFILSSKKLLLSDSGFYLCAWAGLAVTGELFFGEGSRLTVL.

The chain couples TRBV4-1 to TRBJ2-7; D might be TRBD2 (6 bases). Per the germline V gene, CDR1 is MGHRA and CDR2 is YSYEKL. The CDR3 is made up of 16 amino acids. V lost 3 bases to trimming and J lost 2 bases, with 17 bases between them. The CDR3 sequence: CASSHLGDGRAYEQYF. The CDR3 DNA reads TGCGCCAGCAGCCACCTTGGGGACGGGAGAGCCTACGAGCAGTACTTC.

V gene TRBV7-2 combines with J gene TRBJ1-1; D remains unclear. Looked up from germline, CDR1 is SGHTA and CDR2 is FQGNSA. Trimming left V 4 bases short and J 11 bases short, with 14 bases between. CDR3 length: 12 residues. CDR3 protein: CASSSSGIGAFF. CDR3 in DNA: TGTGCCAGCAGCTCATCCGGGATCGGGGCTTTCTTT.